Each of the 14 T cell receptor beta chains below was sequenced from the same sample in a study of regulatory T cells in long-lasting Graves disease. The sample's time point: newly diagnosed GD, antithyroid drugs for less than 3 months. Preparation of the TCR library used RNA extracted from PBMCs. CDR3-region Arm-PCR and iRepertoire HTBI primers produced the TCR beta libraries. One entry per CDR3 protein, called by TCRdb with MiXCR from the multiplex PCR reads. The table lists 360,000 or so distinct CDR3 sequences, roughly 10% of them singletons. The data were also submitted as part of a second study, on T cells in Graves' hyperthyroidism and ophthalmopathy.

The sequencing here drew on peripheral blood mononuclear cells (PBMCs), taken at new diagnosis, from a patient treated with antithyroid drugs. The receptors stem from a woman aged 18 to 35 with Graves disease.

This clonotype was recorded many times. This chain uses TRBV24-1 with TRBJ2-2; weak D call: TRBD1 (6 bases). Trimming removed 4 bases at V and 5 bases at J, with 19 bases between. CDR1 is KGHDR, CDR2 SFDVKD, per germline. The CDR3 is 17 amino acids. This CDR3 is CATSDPGTRGSTGELFF. The CDR3 region has the DNA TGTGCCACCAGTGACCCCGGGACAAGGGGCTCGACCGGGGAGCTGTTTTTT.

This clonotype appeared a few times. The CDR3 nucleotides are TGTGCCAGCGCCCGCCGGGGGGGCTACAATCAGCCCCAGCATTTT. Amino acids: CASARRGGYNQPQHF. The chain carries TRBV9 and TRBJ1-5; D is possibly TRBD1 (6 bases). This CDR3 contains 15 residues. Germline values: CDR1 SGDLS, CDR2 YYNGEE. Trimming stripped 7 bases from V and 3 bases from J, with 17 bases between. The full variable domain, with the rest looked up from reference TRBV9 and TRBJ1-5, is DSGVTQTPKHLITATGQRVTLRCSPRSGDLSVYWYQQSLDQGLQFLIQYYNGEERAKGNILERFSAQQFPDLHSELNLSSLELGDSALYFCASARRGGYNQPQHFGDGTRLSIL.

This clonotype was counted at least ten times. This chain uses TRBV7-8 with TRBJ2-2, with 9 bases lining up with TRBD1. CDR1 is SGHVS and CDR2 is FQNEAQ in the germline V gene. After removal of 4 bases from V and 6 bases from J, the junction contained 9 bases not matched to a gene. There are 16 residues in the CDR3. In nucleotides, the CDR3 is TGTGCCAGCAGCTCCACCCGGACAGGGGATCCCGGGGAGCTGTTTTTT. Translated: CASSSTRTGDPGELFF.

Ten or more counts support this clonotype. The V and J genes are TRBV20-1 and TRBJ1-1; TRBD1 is a possible D gene (5 bases). Germline V CDR1 and CDR2: DFQATT, SNEGSKA (reference sequence). Trimming removed 0 bases from V and 7 bases from J, with 24 bases in between. The CDR3 has 17 residues. The CDR3 bases are TGCAGTGCTAGAGACAGGGCGCGGCGATTGGGGCCGGATGAAGCTTTCTTT. It encodes CSARDRARRLGPDEAFF.

This clonotype showed up many times. The chain employs TRBV28 and TRBJ2-1, with 11 bases matching TRBD2. The CDR3 covers 16 residues. Germline V lookup: CDR1 MDHEN, CDR2 SYDVKM. J gave up 9 bases and V 3 bases, and 10 bases lay outside the gene matches. This CDR3 is CASSFLAGGPQVEQFF. CDR3 in DNA: TGTGCCAGCAGTTTCTTAGCGGGAGGGCCTCAGGTTGAGCAGTTCTTC.

This clonotype was seen a few times. The V gene is TRBV2, the J gene TRBJ2-7; no clear D. V was trimmed by 4 bases and J by 5 bases, leaving 9 bases between them. The CDR3 loop spans 12 amino acids. Germline lookup yields CDR1 SNHLY and CDR2 FYNNEI. CDR3 DNA: TGTGCCAGCAGTGGGGCTGAGGACGAGCAGTACTTC. Translating gives CASSGAEDEQYF.

This clonotype was picked up many times. The chain recombines TRBV7-2 with TRBJ1-6; D unclear. CDR3 length: 14 residues. Germline loops: CDR1 SGHTA, CDR2 FQGNSA. V lost 5 bases and J lost 2, with 7 bases in between. DNA for the CDR3: TGTGCCAGCAGCGGCGGGACCTATAATTCACCCCTCCACTTT. Its translation is CASSGGTYNSPLHF.

This chain connects TRBV3-1 to TRBJ2-5, with 12 bases matching TRBD2. CDR3 length equals 19 residues. Germline V gives CDR1 LGHDT, CDR2 YNNKEL (reference sequence). V was pared by 1 base and J by 5 bases, with 14 bases of the junction left unmatched. CDR3 in DNA: TGTGCCAGCAGCCAAGTGGAACTAGCGGGGGGTGATCCCGTGGAGACCCAGTACTTC. This translates into CASSQVELAGGDPVETQYF.

V usage is TRBV30 and J usage is TRBJ1-2, with D possibly being TRBD1 (5 bases). In germline, CDR1 is GTSNPN, CDR2 SVGIG (reference sequence). This CDR3 has 12 residues. V was cut by 4 bases and J by 6 bases, with 12 bases left in between. CDR3 region: CAWTWAGNGYTF. The CDR3 bases are TGTGCCTGGACGTGGGCAGGGAATGGCTACACCTTC.

This clonotype was detected only a few times. It may be a read error: a sequence one base away is much more abundant. J is TRBJ2-1 and V is TRBV28, with a possible D match to TRBD1 (5 bases). The CDR3 has 12 amino acids. Germline loops: CDR1 MDHEN, CDR2 SYDVKM. The CDR3 reads CAAAGPCNEQFF. For the CDR3, the DNA is TGTGCGGCTGCAGGGCCCTGCAATGAGCAGTTCTTC. The full variable domain, completed using reference TRBV28 and TRBJ2-1, is DVKVTQSSRYLVKRTGEKVFLECVQDMDHENMFWYRQDPGLGLRLIYFSYDVKMKEKGDIPEGYSVSREKKERFSLILESASTNQTSMYLCAAAGPCNEQFFGPGTRLTVL.

This clonotype has ten or more counts. The chain carries TRBV6-2 or TRBV6-3 and TRBJ2-4; D is possibly TRBD1 (6 bases). This CDR3 is 15 amino acids long. V was cut by 5 bases and J by 0 bases, with 11 bases left in between. Germline CDR1 MNHEY, CDR2 SVGEGT. The CDR3 reads CASSDTGLAKNIQYF. CDR3 in DNA: TGTGCCAGCAGTGATACAGGGTTAGCCAAAAACATTCAGTACTTC.

This clonotype was seen ten or more times. The V call is TRBV11-2, the J call TRBJ2-1, with 7 bases that match TRBD2. Germline V lookup: CDR1 SGHAT, CDR2 FQNNGV. CDR3 length: 18 amino acids. Trimming removed 0 bases from V and 5 bases from J; junction bases left unmatched: 13. The CDR3 DNA reads as TGTGCCAGCAGCTTAGAACCCCCTAGCGGAATATGGAACAATGAGCAGTTCTTC. Translated: CASSLEPPSGIWNNEQFF.

There are many counts of this clonotype. V and J are TRBV2 and TRBJ1-1; possible D gene TRBD1, 5 bases. This CDR3 contains 13 residues. CDR1 and CDR2 from the germline V gene are SNHLY and FYNNEI. The V gene lost 8 bases and the J gene lost 3 bases, with 13 bases spanning the gap. CDR3 in DNA: TGTGCCAGCGTAGGGGTTAGGGACACTGAAGCTTTCTTT. Translating it yields CASVGVRDTEAFF.

This clonotype was observed a few times. The rearrangement uses TRBV5-8 and TRBJ2-5, with 7 bases matching TRBD2. The V segment lost 5 bases and the J segment 4 bases; nucleotides outside the gene matches: 8. The CDR3 has 14 residues. CDR1 SGHTS and CDR2 YDEGEE come from the germline V gene. CDR3 sequence: CASSPRWGGETQYF. CDR3 bases: TGTGCCAGCAGTCCGCGATGGGGGGGAGAGACCCAGTACTTC.